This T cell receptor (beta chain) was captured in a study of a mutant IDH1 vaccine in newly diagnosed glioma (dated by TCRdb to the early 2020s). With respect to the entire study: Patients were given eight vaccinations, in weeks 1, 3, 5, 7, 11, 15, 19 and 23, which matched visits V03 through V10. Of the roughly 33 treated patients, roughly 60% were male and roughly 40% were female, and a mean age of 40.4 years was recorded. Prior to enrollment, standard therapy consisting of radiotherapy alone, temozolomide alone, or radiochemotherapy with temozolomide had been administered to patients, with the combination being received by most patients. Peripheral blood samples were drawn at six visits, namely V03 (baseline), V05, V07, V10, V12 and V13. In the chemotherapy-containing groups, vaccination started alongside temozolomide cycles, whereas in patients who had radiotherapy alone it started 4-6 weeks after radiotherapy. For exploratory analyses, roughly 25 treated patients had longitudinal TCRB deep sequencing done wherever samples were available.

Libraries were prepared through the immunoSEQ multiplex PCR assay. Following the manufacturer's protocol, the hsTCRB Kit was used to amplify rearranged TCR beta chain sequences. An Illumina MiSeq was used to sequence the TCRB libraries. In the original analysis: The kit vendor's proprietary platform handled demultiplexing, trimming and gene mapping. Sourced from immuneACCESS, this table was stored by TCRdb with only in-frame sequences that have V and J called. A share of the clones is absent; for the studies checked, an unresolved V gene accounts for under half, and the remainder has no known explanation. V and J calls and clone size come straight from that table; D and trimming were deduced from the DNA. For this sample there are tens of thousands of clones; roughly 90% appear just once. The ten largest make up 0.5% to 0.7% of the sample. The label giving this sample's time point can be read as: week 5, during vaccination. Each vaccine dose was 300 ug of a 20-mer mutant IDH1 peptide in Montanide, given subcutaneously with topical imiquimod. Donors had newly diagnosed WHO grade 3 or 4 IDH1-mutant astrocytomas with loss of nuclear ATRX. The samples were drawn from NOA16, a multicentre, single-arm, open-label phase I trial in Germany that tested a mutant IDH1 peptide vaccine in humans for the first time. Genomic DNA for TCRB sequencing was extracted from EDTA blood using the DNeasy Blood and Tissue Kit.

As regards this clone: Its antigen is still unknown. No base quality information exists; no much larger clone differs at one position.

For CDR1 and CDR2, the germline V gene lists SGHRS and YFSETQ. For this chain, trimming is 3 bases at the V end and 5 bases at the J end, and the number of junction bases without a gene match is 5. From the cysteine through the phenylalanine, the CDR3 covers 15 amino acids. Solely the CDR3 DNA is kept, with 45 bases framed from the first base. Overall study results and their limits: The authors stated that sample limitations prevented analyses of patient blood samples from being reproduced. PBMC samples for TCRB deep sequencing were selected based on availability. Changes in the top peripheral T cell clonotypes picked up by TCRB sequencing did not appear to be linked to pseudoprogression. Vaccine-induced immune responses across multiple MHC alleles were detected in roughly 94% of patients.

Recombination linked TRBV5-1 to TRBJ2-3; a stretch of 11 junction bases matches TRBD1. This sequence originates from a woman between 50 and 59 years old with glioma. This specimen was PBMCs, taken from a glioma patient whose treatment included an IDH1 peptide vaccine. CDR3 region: CASSSGTGGIDTQYF. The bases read TGCGCCAGCAGCTCCGGGACAGGGGGTATAGATACGCAGTATTTT. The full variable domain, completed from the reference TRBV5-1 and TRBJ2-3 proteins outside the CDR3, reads KAGVTQTPRYLIKTRGQQVTLSCSPISGHRSVSWYQQTPGQGLQFLFEYFSETQRNKGNFPGRFSGRQFSNSRSEMNVSTLELGDSALYLCASSSGTGGIDTQYFGPGTRLTVL.